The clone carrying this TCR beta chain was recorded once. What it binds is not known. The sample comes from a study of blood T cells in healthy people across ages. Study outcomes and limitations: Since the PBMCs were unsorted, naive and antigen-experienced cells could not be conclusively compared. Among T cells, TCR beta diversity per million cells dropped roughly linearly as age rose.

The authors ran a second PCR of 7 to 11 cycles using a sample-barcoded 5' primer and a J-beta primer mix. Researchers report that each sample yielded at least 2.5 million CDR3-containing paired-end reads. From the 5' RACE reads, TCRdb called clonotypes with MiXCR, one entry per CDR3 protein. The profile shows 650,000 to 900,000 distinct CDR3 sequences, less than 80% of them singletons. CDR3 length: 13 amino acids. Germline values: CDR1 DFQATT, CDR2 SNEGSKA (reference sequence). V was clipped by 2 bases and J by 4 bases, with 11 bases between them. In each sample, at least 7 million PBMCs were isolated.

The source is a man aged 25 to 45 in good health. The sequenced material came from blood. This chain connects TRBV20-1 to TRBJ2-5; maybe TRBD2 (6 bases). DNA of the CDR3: TGCAGTGCTAGAAGCGGGTATCGAGAGACCCAGTACTTC. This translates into CSARSGYRETQYF.